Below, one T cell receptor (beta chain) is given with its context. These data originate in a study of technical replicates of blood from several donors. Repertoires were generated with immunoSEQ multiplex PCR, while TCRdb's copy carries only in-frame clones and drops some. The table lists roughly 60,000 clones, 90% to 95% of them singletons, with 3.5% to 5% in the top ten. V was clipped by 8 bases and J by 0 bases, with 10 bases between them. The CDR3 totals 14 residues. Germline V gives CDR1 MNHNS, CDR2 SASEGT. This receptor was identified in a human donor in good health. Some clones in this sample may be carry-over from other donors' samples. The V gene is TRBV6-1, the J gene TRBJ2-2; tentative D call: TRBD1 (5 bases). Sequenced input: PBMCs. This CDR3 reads CASGLQANTGELFF. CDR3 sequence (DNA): TGTGCCAGCGGTCTACAGGCGAACACCGGGGAGCTGTTTTTT.